One T cell receptor (beta chain) is described in this entry. Study members were between 18 and 89 years old and lived in 20 to 30 US regions. Germline-derived CDR1 and CDR2 are KGHSH and LQKENI. The CDR3 is 17 amino acids. J lost 3 bases, V lost 5 bases, and 9 bases had no gene match. The data stem from a study of blood T cell repertoires in COVID-19. Original methodology: Estimated nucleated cell counts came from reference gene primer amplification. The assay was immunoSEQ multiplex PCR, and TCRdb's table has in-frame clones only and misses some. That table furnishes V, J and clone size, whereas the DNA furnished D and trimming. The sample records 150,000 to 200,000 clones, 82% being singletons.

This receptor was taken from a woman aged 55-69 years with acute COVID-19. The chain recombines TRBV18 with TRBJ1-4, with 10 bases that match TRBD1. Sequenced sample: PBMCs or T cells enriched from blood (not recorded which). CDR3 loop: CASSTIRQGASNEKLFF. The CDR3 DNA reads TGTGCCAGCTCAACGATTAGACAGGGGGCGTCTAATGAAAAACTGTTTTTT.